These T cell receptor beta chains were read from a single sample in a study of T cell repertoires in cytomegalovirus infection. MiXCR, applied by TCRdb to the reads, yields one record per CDR3 protein. The table records approximately 160,000 distinct CDR3 sequences, roughly a sixth of them present only once. The sequenced sample consisted of CD8+ T cells from PBMCs. The source of these receptors is a human donor in good health (CMV status not recorded). Some clones in this sample may be carry-over from other donors' samples. CDR3s include the opening cysteine and the closing phenylalanine or tryptophan. A D gene is named only where the DNA matches it firmly. Size tells how often a clone was seen (once, few, many) or the class of an expanded clone, and some rows leave it out.

V gene,D gene,clone size,J gene,CDR3 protein,CDR3 DNA
TRBV7-2,NA,few,TRBJ2-5,CASSLRDGATYQETQYF,TGTGCCAGCAGTCTGAGAGATGGCGCTACGTACCAAGAGACCCAGTACTTC
TRBV7-9,NA,NA,TRBJ2-5,CASSHSGAPGETQYF,TGTGCCAGCAGCCACTCCGGGGCCCCGGGGGAGACCCAGTACTTC
TRBV6-2/TRBV6-3,NA,many,TRBJ2-4,CASSPRDIDDIQYF,TGTGCCAGCAGTCCTCGGGACATCGATGACATTCAGTACTTC
TRBV2,NA,few,TRBJ2-7,CASGPGVGYEQYF,TGTGCCAGCGGTCCCGGAGTAGGGTACGAGCAGTACTTC
TRBV28,NA,NA,TRBJ1-2,CASSLRGKGYTF,TGTGCCAGCAGTTTGAGGGGGAAGGGCTACACCTTC
TRBV7-9,TRBD2,few,TRBJ2-1,CAGGLAPFNEQFF,TGTGCCGGGGGACTAGCGCCTTTCAATGAGCAGTTCTTC
TRBV7-9,NA,few,TRBJ2-7,CASSLDSGGYEQYF,TGTGCCAGCAGCTTAGATTCCGGAGGTTACGAGCAGTACTTC
TRBV7-6,NA,few,TRBJ1-2,CASSPPGTYGYTF,TGTGCCAGCAGCCCTCCAGGGACCTATGGCTACACCTTC
TRBV6-2/TRBV6-3,NA,NA,TRBJ1-5,CASSYTNVNQPQHF,TGTGCCAGCAGTTACACTAATGTCAATCAGCCCCAGCATTTT
TRBV11-3,NA,NA,TRBJ2-1,CASSLDGEGDEQFF,TGTGCCAGCAGCTTAGATGGGGAAGGGGATGAGCAGTTCTTC
TRBV20-1,NA,NA,TRBJ2-7,CSARDKQVSSYEQYF,TGCAGTGCTAGAGATAAACAGGTGAGCTCCTACGAGCAGTACTTC
TRBV7-2,NA,NA,TRBJ1-2,CASSLSRIPGYTF,TGTGCCAGCAGCCTTTCTCGTATCCCAGGCTACACCTTC
TRBV7-2,TRBD2,many,TRBJ2-7,CASSSERGASYEQYF,TGTGCCAGCAGCTCCGAGCGGGGAGCCTCTTACGAGCAGTACTTC
TRBV28,NA,few,TRBJ2-1,CASSFGGTEEFF,TGTGCCAGCAGTTTCGGAGGGACAGAAGAATTCTTC
TRBV15,TRBD2,many,TRBJ2-3,CATSTGTSGGKTDTQYF,TGTGCCACCAGCACTGGGACTAGCGGGGGGAAGACAGATACGCAGTATTTT
TRBV5-4,TRBD1,NA,TRBJ1-1,CASSLGQGARGTEAFF,TGTGCCAGCAGCTTGGGACAGGGGGCCCGAGGGACTGAAGCTTTCTTT
TRBV7-9,TRBD2,few,TRBJ2-1,CASRTPSGEGYNEQFF,TGTGCCAGCAGAACCCCTAGCGGGGAGGGCTACAATGAGCAGTTCTTC
TRBV20-1,TRBD2,few,TRBJ2-5,CSASWLAGGKETQYF,TGCAGTGCTAGCTGGCTAGCGGGAGGGAAAGAGACCCAGTACTTC
TRBV7-4,NA,NA,TRBJ1-1,CASDEGSTEAFF,TGTGCCAGTGACGAGGGGAGCACTGAAGCTTTCTTT
TRBV7-9,TRBD1,few,TRBJ2-4,CASSSVGTGKAKNIQYF,TGTGCCAGCAGCTCCGTCGGGACAGGGAAAGCCAAAAACATTCAGTACTTC
TRBV28,TRBD2,once,TRBJ2-3,CASSLRRGNTDTQYF,TGTGCCAGCAGTCTCCGGCGGGGGAACACAGATACGCAGTATTTT
TRBV29-1,NA,NA,TRBJ2-7,CSVESSGLYEQDF,TGCAGCGTTGAGTCCAGCGGGCTCTACGAGCAGGACTTC
TRBV10-3,TRBD1,NA,TRBJ2-7,CAIGGQDSYEQYF,TGTGCCATCGGAGGACAGGACTCCTACGAGCAGTACTTC
TRBV6-1,NA,few,TRBJ2-5,CASSEHTGIRETQYF,TGTGCCAGCAGTGAACATACCGGTATCCGAGAGACCCAGTACTTC
TRBV20-1,TRBD1,few,TRBJ2-7,CSASRGLRGEQYF,TGCAGTGCTAGCAGGGGGCTTAGAGGCGAGCAGTACTTC
TRBV15,NA,NA,TRBJ2-7,CATSRSRGEVNEQYF,TGTGCCACCAGCAGGAGTCGAGGAGAAGTTAACGAGCAGTACTTC
TRBV7-8,TRBD2,NA,TRBJ2-1,CASSLSGGTYNEQFF,TGTGCCAGCAGCCTTAGCGGGGGGACTTACAATGAGCAGTTCTTC
TRBV7-2,NA,few,TRBJ2-2,CASSAPDGANTGELFF,TGTGCCAGCAGCGCGCCAGACGGAGCGAACACCGGGGAGCTGTTTTTT
TRBV6-2/TRBV6-3,TRBD2,NA,TRBJ2-1,CASSYDRTRFGNEQFF,TGTGCCAGCAGTTACGACCGGACTAGATTCGGCAATGAGCAGTTCTTC
TRBV12-3/TRBV12-4,NA,once,TRBJ1-1,CASTASFTEAFF,TGTGCCAGCACCGCCTCTTTCACTGAAGCTTTCTTT
TRBV6-2/TRBV6-3,NA,NA,TRBJ1-5,CASSQWRSNQPQHF,TGTGCCAGCAGTCAATGGCGGAGCAATCAGCCCCAGCATTTT
TRBV28,NA,few,TRBJ2-1,CASSAISKSNFF,TGTGCCAGCAGTGCAATCAGCAAGAGCAACTTCTTC
TRBV7-8,TRBD2,many,TRBJ2-7,CASTLAGEEPYF,TGTGCCAGCACGCTAGCGGGAGAGGAACCGTACTTC
TRBV20-1,NA,NA,TRBJ2-1,CSAGPQERARYNEQFF,TGCAGTGCTGGCCCCCAGGAGCGGGCCCGCTACAATGAGCAGTTCTTC
TRBV27,NA,few,TRBJ1-3,CASSRTASSGNTIYF,TGTGCCAGCAGTAGGACTGCCAGCTCTGGAAACACCATATATTTT
TRBV7-9,TRBD1,NA,TRBJ1-2,CASSLVDRAYGYTF,TGTGCCAGCAGCTTAGTCGACAGGGCCTATGGCTACACCTTC
TRBV4-1,NA,NA,TRBJ1-1,CASSQSLNRDTEAFF,TGCGCCAGCAGCCAATCTTTAAACAGGGACACTGAAGCTTTCTTT
TRBV27,NA,NA,TRBJ2-1,CASSPSRGGEQFF,TGTGCCAGCAGCCCGTCCAGGGGTGGGGAGCAGTTCTTC
TRBV29-1,TRBD1,NA,TRBJ2-7,CSVEDRQGGEQYF,TGCAGCGTTGAAGATCGACAGGGTGGAGAGCAGTACTTC
TRBV28,TRBD1,few,TRBJ2-7,CASSLDRGLAFEQYF,TGTGCCAGCAGTTTAGACAGGGGGCTTGCCTTTGAGCAGTACTTC
TRBV7-2,TRBD2,many,TRBJ2-1,CASSALAGAYNEQFF,TGTGCCAGCAGCGCTCTAGCGGGAGCCTACAATGAGCAGTTCTTC
TRBV7-2,NA,NA,TRBJ1-4,CASSSLAGTTNEKLFF,TGTGCCAGCAGCTCCCTGGCGGGGACAACTAATGAAAAACTGTTTTTT